This T cell receptor (beta chain) comes out of a study of shared clonotypes between healthy human individuals (dated by TCRdb to the early 2020s). In the study overall: The cohort comprised two women and a few men aged 18 to 49 years. For each donor, CD4 naive and CD4 memory were each run on three plates, CD8 naive on two plates, and CD8 memory on one plate. Blood TCR repertoires of five healthy adults were deeply sequenced to estimate repertoire size and the extent of clonotype sharing between individuals. To increase sequencing depth and limit assay-specific biases, different laboratories used diverse techniques to prepare libraries and sequence TCR repertoires. Leukapheresis yielded between about 0.85 and 10 billion PBMCs per donor.

Using the deep immunoSEQ assay, multiplex PCR amplified TCR CDR3 regions from genomic DNA. Genomic DNA extracted from each cell subset was distributed evenly over all wells of several immunoSEQ 96-well plates, and each plate served as one replicate. For sorted subsets, approximately 190 ng genomic DNA, equal to tens of thousands of T cell genomes, was loaded into each replicate PCR. Purified libraries were measured with a Qubit 3.0 fluorometer, size-checked on a Bioanalyzer 2100, and measured again with the KAPA Library Quantification kit. A separate single-read 150-cycle Illumina NextSeq 550 flow cell was used to sequence each immunoSEQ 96-well plate. The paper's data handling went like this. Because only junctional sequences without quality scores were contained in the immunoSEQ output, filtering matching that applied to full-length reads could not be performed. To assign V/J genes and CDR3, sequences were annotated using PyIR, a Python wrapper for IgBLAST v1.9, with IMGT germline references. Reads were removed for weak V/J assignments (E-value above 1e-6), missing CDR3, stop codons, out-of-frame junctions, or ambiguous translated residues. V3J clonotypes were defined as sequences sharing an identical inferred V gene, J gene, and CDR3 amino acid sequence. The percentage overlap between two repertoires was calculated by dividing the number of shared unique clonotypes by the size of the smaller repertoire. Repertoire richness was assessed with RTK rarefaction, the Chao1 estimator, and Recon v2.1 estimates of unobserved clonotypes. Generation probabilities were computed with OLGA for all TCRbeta clonotypes obtained by the gDNA method from several donors. TCRdb provides this immuneACCESS table in a form limited to in-frame rearrangements. Some clones are lacking; in checked studies, under half of them reflect an unresolved V gene, and why the rest are absent is not known. Clonal size and the V and J genes are those of that table, whereas D and trimming came from the DNA. This sample has 2 million to 2.5 million clones in its table, and just under 95% of those were observed once. The ten largest clones take up 0.9% to 1.4% of the sample.

CD8 naive samples consisted of CD45RO-negative cells that were positively selected for CCR7, yielding a CD45RA+CCR7+ population without TemRA cells. Donors were healthy HIV-negative adults with no recently reported acute infections or vaccinations. Every donor was a Caucasian adult residing in Nashville, Tennessee, USA. After blood collection by leukapheresis, PBMCs were isolated using Ficoll-Histopaque density gradient centrifugation and then cryopreserved in the vapor phase of liquid nitrogen. Analytical flow cytometry was used to check the purity and quantity of each magnetically sorted T cell population. From each sorted fraction, genomic DNA was isolated and quantified by UV absorbance on a Nanodrop 2000c. This clone was picked up a small number of times. Its antigen has not been determined. Base-call qualities are not available, and no considerably larger clone is one nucleotide away. Other DNA sequences of this sample code for an identical CDR3.

What the authors observed across the whole study: Rarefaction of sorted-subset datasets indicated incomplete sequencing despite the large sequencing depth. Roughly 5% of naive CD4, roughly 3.5% of naive CD8, approximately 2% of memory CD4, and over 0.35% of memory CD8 clonotypes were shared across a few donors. Sampling was restricted to blood, and TCR repertoires in tissues likely differ from the TCR repertoires found in blood. Pairwise subsampling led to the expectation that sequencing depth would affect the degree of clonotype sharing among donors. Naive subsets generally had larger estimated clonotype richness than memory subsets. Because the study included only a small number of donors, the genetic and exposure-history diversity represented was limited. Higher generation probabilities were observed for clonotypes shared by all four sorted-subset donors than for non-shared clonotypes.

The receptor was isolated from a man aged 18 to 30 in good health. What was sequenced was naive CD8+ T cells sorted from blood. The cell subset or site label on this specimen signifies: CD45RA+CCR7+.

Read as DNA, the sequence is TGCGCCAGCAGCTTGGGGCAGGGGTACACTGAAGCTTTCTTT. Its protein is CASSLGQGYTEAFF. The chain links TRBV5-1 with TRBJ1-1; TRBD1 could be the D gene, as 6 bases match. The V and J ends are trimmed by 0 bases and 3 bases, leaving 9 bases between them. CDR3 length: 14 amino acids, cysteine to phenylalanine. Only the CDR3 DNA is retained, 42 bases long and in frame from the first base. Sequences SGHRS (CDR1) and YFSETQ (CDR2) are obtained from the germline V gene.